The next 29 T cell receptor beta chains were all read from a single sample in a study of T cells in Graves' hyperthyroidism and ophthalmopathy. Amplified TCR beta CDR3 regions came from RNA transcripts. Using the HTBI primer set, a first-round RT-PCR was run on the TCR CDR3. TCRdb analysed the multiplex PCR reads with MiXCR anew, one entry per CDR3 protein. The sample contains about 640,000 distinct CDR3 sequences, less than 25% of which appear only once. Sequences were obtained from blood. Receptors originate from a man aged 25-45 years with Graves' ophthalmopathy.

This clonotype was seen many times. CDR3 in DNA: TGTGCCAGCCTGCGGCAGGGGGCGAACGAGCAGTACTTC. This gives the protein CASLRQGANEQYF. This chain uses TRBV28 with TRBJ2-7; 8 bases fit TRBD1. The germline V gene encodes CDR1 MDHEN and CDR2 SYDVKM. V was clipped by 8 bases and J by 5 bases; unmatched bases: 8. This CDR3 is built from 13 residues.

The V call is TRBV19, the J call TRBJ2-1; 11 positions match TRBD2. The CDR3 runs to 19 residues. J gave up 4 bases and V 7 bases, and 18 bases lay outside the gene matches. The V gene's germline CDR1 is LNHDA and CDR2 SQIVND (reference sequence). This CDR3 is CASTRQGVAGGPGYNEQFF. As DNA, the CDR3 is TGTGCCAGTACCAGGCAGGGGGTAGCGGGAGGGCCTGGGTACAATGAGCAGTTCTTC.

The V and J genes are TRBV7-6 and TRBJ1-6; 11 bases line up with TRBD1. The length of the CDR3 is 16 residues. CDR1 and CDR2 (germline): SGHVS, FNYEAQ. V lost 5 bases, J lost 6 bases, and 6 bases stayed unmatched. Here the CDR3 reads CASSHRDRGFNSPLHF. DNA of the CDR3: TGTGCCAGCAGCCACCGGGACAGGGGGTTTAATTCACCCCTCCACTTT.

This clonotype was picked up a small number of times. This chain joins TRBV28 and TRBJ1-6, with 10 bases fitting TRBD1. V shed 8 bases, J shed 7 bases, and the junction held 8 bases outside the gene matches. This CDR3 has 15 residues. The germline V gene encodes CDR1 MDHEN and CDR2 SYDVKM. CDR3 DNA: TGTGCCAGCGGAGCGGGGACAGGGGAAAATTCACCCCTCCACTTT. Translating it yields CASGAGTGENSPLHF.

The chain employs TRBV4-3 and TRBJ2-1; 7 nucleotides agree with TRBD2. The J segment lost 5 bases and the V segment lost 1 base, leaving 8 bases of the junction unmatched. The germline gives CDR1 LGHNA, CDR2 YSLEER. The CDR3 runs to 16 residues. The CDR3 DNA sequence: TGCGCCAGCAGCCAAGTTCTGCGGGAGTTCGACAATGAGCAGTTCTTC. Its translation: CASSQVLREFDNEQFF.

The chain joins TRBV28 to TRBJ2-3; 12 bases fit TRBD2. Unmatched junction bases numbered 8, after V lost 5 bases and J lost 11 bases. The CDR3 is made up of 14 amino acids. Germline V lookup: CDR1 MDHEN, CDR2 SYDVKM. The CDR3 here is CASSLAGGPGRQYF. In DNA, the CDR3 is TGTGCCAGCAGTCTAGCGGGAGGGCCGGGTAGGCAGTATTTT.

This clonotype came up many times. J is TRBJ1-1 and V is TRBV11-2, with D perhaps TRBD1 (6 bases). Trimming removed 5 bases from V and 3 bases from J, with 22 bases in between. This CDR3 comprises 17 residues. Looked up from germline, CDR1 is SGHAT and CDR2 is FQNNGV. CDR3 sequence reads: CASSPMKWGAGDTEAFF. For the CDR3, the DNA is TGTGCCAGCAGCCCTATGAAGTGGGGGGCTGGTGACACTGAAGCTTTCTTT.

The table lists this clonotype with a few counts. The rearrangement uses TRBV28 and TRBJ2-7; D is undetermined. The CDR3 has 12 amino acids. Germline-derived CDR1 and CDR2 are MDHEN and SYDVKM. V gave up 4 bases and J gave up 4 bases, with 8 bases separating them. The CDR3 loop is CASSSNFYEQYF. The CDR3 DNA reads TGTGCCAGCAGTTCAAATTTTTACGAGCAGTACTTC.

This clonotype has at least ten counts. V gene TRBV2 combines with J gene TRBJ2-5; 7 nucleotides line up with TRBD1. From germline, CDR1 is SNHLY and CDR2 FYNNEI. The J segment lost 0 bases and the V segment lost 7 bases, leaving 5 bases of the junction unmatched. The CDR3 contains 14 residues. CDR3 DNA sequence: TGTGCCAGCACAGGACAGGCCCACCAAGAGACCCAGTACTTC. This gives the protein CASTGQAHQETQYF.

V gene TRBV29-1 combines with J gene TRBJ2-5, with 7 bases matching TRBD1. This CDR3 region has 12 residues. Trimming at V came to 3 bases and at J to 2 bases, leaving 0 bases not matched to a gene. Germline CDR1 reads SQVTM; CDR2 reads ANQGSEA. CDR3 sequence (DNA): TGCAGCGTTGAGACAGGGCAAGAGACCCAGTACTTC. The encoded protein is CSVETGQETQYF. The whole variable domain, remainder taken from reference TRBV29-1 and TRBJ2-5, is SAVISQKPSRDICQRGTSLTIQCQVDSQVTMMFWYRQQPGQSLTLIATANQGSEATYESGFVIDKFPISRPNLTFSTLTVSNMSPEDSSIYLCSVETGQETQYFGPGTRLLVL.

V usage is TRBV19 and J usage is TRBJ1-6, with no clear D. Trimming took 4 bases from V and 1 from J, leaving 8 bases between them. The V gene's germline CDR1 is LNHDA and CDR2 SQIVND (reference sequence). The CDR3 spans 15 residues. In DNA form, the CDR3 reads TGTGCCAGTAGTAGGAGTGAATCCTATAATTCACCCCTCCACTTT. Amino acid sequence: CASSRSESYNSPLHF.

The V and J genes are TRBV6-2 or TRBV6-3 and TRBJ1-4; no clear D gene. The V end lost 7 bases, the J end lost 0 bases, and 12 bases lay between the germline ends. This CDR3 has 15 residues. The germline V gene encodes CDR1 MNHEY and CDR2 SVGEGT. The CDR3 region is CASKLRIATNEKLFF. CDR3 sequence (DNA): TGTGCCAGCAAGTTGAGGATTGCAACTAATGAAAAACTGTTTTTT.

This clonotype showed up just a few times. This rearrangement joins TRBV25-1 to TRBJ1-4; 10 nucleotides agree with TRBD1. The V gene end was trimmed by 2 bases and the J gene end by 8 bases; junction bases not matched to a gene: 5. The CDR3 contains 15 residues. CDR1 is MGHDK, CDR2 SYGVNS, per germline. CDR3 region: CASSEETGGAEKLFF. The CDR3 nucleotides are TGTGCCAGCAGTGAAGAGACAGGGGGCGCAGAAAAACTGTTTTTT.

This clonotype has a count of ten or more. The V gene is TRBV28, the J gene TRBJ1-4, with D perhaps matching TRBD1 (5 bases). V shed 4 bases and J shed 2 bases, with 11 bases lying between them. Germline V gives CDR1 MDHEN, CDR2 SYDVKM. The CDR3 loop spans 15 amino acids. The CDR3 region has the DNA TGTGCCAGCAGTTGGGCGGGACGGACTAATGAAAAACTGTTTTTT. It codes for CASSWAGRTNEKLFF.

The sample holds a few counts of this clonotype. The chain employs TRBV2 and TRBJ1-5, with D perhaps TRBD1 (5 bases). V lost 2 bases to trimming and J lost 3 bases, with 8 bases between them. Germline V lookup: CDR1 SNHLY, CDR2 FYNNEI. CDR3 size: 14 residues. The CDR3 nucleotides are TGTGCCAGCAGTGAAAGACAGCTCAATCAGCCCCAGCATTTT. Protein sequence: CASSERQLNQPQHF.

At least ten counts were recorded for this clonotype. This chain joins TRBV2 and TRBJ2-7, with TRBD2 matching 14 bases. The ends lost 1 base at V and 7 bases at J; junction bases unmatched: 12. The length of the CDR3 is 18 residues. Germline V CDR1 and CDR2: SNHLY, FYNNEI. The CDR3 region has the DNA TGTGCCAGCAGTGAAGGCAGGGGACTAGCGGGAGCCCGGTGGGAGCAGTACTTC. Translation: CASSEGRGLAGARWEQYF.

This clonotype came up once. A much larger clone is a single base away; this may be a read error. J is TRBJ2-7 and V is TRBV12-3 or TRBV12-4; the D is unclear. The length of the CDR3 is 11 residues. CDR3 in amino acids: CASSLKYERYF. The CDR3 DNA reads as TGTGCCAGCAGTTTAAAATACGAGCGGTACTTC.

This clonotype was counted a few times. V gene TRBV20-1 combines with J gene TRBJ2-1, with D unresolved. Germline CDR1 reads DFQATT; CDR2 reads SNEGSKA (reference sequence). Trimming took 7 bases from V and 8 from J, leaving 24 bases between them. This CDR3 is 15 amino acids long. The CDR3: CSVSRRGSIRDEQFF. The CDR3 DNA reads TGCAGTGTCAGCCGGAGAGGATCAATTCGCGATGAGCAGTTCTTC.

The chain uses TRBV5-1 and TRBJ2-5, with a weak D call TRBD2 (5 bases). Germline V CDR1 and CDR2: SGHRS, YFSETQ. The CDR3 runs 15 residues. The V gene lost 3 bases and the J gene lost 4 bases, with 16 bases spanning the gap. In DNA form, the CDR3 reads TGCGCCAGCAGCTCGTACGGAGGCTTAGGAGAGACCCAGTACTTC. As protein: CASSSYGGLGETQYF.

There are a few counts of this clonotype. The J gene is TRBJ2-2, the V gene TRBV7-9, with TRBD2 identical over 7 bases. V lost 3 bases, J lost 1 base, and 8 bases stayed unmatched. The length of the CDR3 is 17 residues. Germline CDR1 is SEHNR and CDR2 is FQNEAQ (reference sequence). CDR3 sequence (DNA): TGTGCCAGCAGCTTCCCGTTCCAGCGGGAGAACACCGGGGAGCTGTTTTTT. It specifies CASSFPFQRENTGELFF.

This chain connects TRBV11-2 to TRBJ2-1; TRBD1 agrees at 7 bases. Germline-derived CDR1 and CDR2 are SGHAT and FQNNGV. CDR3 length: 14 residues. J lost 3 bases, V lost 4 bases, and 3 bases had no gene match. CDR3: CASSSDRVYNEQFF. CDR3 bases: TGTGCCAGCAGCTCTGACAGGGTCTACAATGAGCAGTTCTTC.

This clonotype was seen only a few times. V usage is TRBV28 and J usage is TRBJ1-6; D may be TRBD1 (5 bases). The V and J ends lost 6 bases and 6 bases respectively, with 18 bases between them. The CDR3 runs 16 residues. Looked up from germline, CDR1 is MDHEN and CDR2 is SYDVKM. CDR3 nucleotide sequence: TGTGCCAGCAGCAAGACCGGCCAGGGTGGTAATTCACCCCTCCACTTT. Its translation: CASSKTGQGGNSPLHF.

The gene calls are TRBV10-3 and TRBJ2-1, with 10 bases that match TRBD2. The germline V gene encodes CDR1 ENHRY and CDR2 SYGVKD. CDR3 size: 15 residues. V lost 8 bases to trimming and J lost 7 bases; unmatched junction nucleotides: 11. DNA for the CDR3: TGTGCCATCGGAGGGGCTAGCGGGAGTCGGAATGAGCAGTTCTTC. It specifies CAIGGASGSRNEQFF.

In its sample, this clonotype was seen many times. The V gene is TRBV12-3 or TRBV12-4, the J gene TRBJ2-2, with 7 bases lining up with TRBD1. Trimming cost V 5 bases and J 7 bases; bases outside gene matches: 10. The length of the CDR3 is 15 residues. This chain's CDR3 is CASSTRNRGSGELFF. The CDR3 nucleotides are TGTGCCAGCAGTACACGCAACAGGGGAAGCGGGGAGCTGTTTTTT.

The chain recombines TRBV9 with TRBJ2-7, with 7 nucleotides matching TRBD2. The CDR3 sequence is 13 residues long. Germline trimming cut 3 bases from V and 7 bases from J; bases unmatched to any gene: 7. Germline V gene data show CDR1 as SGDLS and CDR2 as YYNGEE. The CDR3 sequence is CASSGGTTPEQYF. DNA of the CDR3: TGTGCCAGCAGCGGCGGGACTACCCCAGAGCAGTACTTC. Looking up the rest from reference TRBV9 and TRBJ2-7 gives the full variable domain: DSGVTQTPKHLITATGQRVTLRCSPRSGDLSVYWYQQSLDQGLQFLIQYYNGEERAKGNILERFSAQQFPDLHSELNLSSLELGDSALYFCASSGGTTPEQYFGPGTRLTVT.

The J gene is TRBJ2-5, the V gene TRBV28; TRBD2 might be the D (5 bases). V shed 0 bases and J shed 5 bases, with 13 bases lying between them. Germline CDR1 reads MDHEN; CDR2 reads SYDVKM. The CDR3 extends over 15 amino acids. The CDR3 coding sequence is TGTGCCAGCAGTTTATGGGGGAGTAAAATGGAGACCCAGTACTTC. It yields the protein CASSLWGSKMETQYF.

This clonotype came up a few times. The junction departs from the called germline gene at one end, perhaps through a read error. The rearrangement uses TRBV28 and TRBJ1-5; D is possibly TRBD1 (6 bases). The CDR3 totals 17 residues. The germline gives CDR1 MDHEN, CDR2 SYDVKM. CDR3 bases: TGTACCAGCAGTGCCACACAGGGTATGATCAGCAATCAGCCCCAGCATTTT. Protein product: CTSSATQGMISNQPQHF.

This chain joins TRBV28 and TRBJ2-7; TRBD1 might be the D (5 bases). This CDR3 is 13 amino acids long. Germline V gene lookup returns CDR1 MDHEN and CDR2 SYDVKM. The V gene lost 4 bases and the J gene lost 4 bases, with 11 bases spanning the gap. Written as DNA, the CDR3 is TGTGCCAGCAGTTACCAGGGATCGTACGAGCAGTACTTC. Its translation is CASSYQGSYEQYF.

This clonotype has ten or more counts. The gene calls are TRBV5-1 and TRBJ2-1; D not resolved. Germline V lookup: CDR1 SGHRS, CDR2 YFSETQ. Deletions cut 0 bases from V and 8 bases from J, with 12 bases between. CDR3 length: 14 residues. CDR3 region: CASSLGGEVDEQFF. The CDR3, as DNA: TGCGCCAGCAGCTTGGGAGGAGAGGTAGATGAGCAGTTCTTC.